This TCR beta chain appears in the sequencing data of a study of response to subunit inactivated influenza vaccine. One entry per CDR3 protein results from TCRdb running MiXCR on the RT-PCR reads. This table has more than 450,000 distinct CDR3 sequences, roughly 12% appearing once. Trimming shortened V by 0 bases and J by 7 bases, and 15 bases separated the two germline ends. CDR1 and CDR2 (germline): LNHNV, YYDKDF (reference sequence). This CDR3 spans 15 amino acids. The data also belong to a second study, concerning T cells expressing NK-cell markers. This second study notes: UMI-tagged 5'RACE template switching yielded the TCR beta cDNA. Underlying the TCR beta repertoires were sorted CD3+CD56+NKG2C+, CD3+CD56+NKG2C- and CD3+CD56-NKG2C+ T cells. Among the eight sequenced donors, seven tested HCMV-seropositive and one tested seronegative. Over 5 donors had dominant NKG2C+ clonotypes that comprised about 1.0-7.5% of their CD8+ T cells. Once again these clonotypes came out on top in the CD3+CD56-NKG2C+ fraction of a few donors.

Sequencing used PBMCs from blood, obtained on the day of vaccination. The source is a man aged 45-65 years who received an inactivated influenza vaccine. The J gene is TRBJ1-1, the V gene TRBV15; TRBD1 might be the D (5 bases). CDR3 bases: TGTGCCACCAGCAGAGATACCCGGAGGGGCGATGAAGCTTTCTTT. Translation: CATSRDTRRGDEAFF. Full variable domain (missing parts from reference TRBV15 and TRBJ1-1): DAMVIQNPRYQVTQFGKPVTLSCSQTLNHNVMYWYQQKSSQAPKLLFHYYDKDFNNEADTPDNFQSRRPNTSFCFLDIRSPGLGDTAMYLCATSRDTRRGDEAFFGQGTRLTVV.